The rows below give T cell receptor beta chains drawn from one sample of a study of graft-versus-host responses after intestinal transplantation. Repertoires were generated with immunoSEQ multiplex PCR, while TCRdb's copy carries only in-frame clones and drops some. The sample records 85,000 to 90,000 clones, more than 90% being singletons. Their antigens are not known. The source was unstimulated CD4+ T cells sorted from spleen or lymph node cells, collected before intestinal transplant. Receptor source: a human donor who received an intestinal transplant. Each CDR3 is given without its conserved first and last residue. Fields, in order: V gene, J gene, CDR3 protein.

>TRBV15|TRBJ1-5
ATSSLTRQGNYNQPQH
>TRBV20-1|TRBJ2-1
SAAPVDEQF
>TRBV19|TRBJ1-2
ASSLDLSYGYT
>TRBV6-1|TRBJ1-4
ASSGRQGATTNEKLF
>TRBV2|TRBJ1-1
AKHKQGSTEAF
>TRBV15|TRBJ2-7
ATSRISGRGVYEQY
>TRBV7-8|TRBJ1-2
ASSLALRDLYGYT
>TRBV4-2|TRBJ1-1
ASSQGTEAF
>TRBV9|TRBJ2-7
ASSVAASGSAYEQY
>TRBV19|TRBJ1-2
ASSPPTRRRGYT